The clone carrying this T cell receptor beta chain showed up many times. Its specificity is not known. The record originates from a study of human T cells and chemical hapten exposure. On the study more broadly: Each patient's scalp received weekly diphenylcyclopropenone throughout the roughly 25-week study. Points from the study as a whole: Alopecia was present in the donors, so their immune response may differ from healthy people's. The study found that PT1 expanded TCR counts correlated positively with patch test score.

This CDR3 comprises 14 residues. V was shortened by 3 bases and J by 0 bases, with 9 bases between the two germline ends. Germline V gene lookup returns CDR1 SGHRS and CDR2 YFSETQ. Time point in this sample: pre-sensitization, week 0. Treatment noted: therapeutic diphenylcyclopropenone sensitization with weekly scalp DPC. Library construction involved attaching unique molecular identifiers to individual cDNA molecules, which allowed quantitative, reproducible TCR counting. TCRdb reanalysed the RACE reads using MiXCR and keeps one entry per CDR3 protein. The sample has around 350,000 distinct CDR3 sequences; approximately 5.8% are singletons.

This sequence originates from a woman aged 18 to 35 with alopecia areata. Some clones in this sample may be carry-over from other donors' samples. The starting material was whole blood, obtained in connection with sensitization to the hapten diphenylcyclopropenone (DPC). The chain carries TRBV5-1 and TRBJ1-1, with a tentative D call TRBD1 (6 bases). The CDR3 DNA reads TGCGCCAGCAGCTGGGGGGCAGTGAACACTGAAGCTTTCTTT. Its protein product is CASSWGAVNTEAFF.